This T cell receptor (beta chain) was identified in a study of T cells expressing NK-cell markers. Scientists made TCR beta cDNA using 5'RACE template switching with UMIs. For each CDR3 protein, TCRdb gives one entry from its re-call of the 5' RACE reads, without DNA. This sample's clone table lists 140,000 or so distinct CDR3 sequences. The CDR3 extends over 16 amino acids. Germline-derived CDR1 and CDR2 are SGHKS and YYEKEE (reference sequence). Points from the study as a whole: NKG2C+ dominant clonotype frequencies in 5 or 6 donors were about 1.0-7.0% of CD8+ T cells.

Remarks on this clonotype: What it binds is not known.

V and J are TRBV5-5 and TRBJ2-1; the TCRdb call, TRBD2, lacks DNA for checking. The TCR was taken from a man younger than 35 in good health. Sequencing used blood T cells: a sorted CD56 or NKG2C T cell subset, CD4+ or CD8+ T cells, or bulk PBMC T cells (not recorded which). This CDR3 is CASSLSSAGSYNEQFF. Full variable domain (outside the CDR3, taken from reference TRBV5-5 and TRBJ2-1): DAGVTQSPTHLIKTRGQQVTLRCSPISGHKSVSWYQQVLGQGPQFIFQYYEKEERGRGNFPDRFSARQFPNYSSELNVNALLLGDSALYLCASSLSSAGSYNEQFFGPGTRLTVL.